The rows below give T cell receptor beta chains drawn from one sample of a study of T cells in Graves' hyperthyroidism and ophthalmopathy. Each CDR3 protein gets one entry after TCRdb re-called the multiplex PCR reads with MiXCR. The repertoire holds hundreds of thousands of distinct CDR3 sequences, with more than 20% as singletons. The sequenced sample consisted of blood. Receptors were obtained from a man aged 30 to 45 with Graves' ophthalmopathy. Both conserved end residues are part of each CDR3.

J gene: TRBJ2-7
V gene: TRBV6-2/TRBV6-3
CDR3 protein: CASLAFGLTGAYGQYF

J gene: TRBJ1-4
V gene: TRBV2
CDR3 protein: CASKGGVTNEKLFF

J gene: TRBJ2-3
V gene: TRBV18
CDR3 protein: CASSNDRATQYF

J gene: TRBJ2-5
V gene: TRBV10-3
CDR3 protein: CAISSTRDKETQYF

J gene: TRBJ1-2
V gene: TRBV27
CDR3 protein: CASSRQGASYGYTF

J gene: TRBJ2-7
V gene: TRBV20-1
CDR3 protein: CSARGRLAGGASYEQYF

J gene: TRBJ2-5
V gene: TRBV3-1
CDR3 protein: CASSQASGRAETQYF

J gene: TRBJ2-3
V gene: TRBV4-3
CDR3 protein: CASSQALTGGDTDTQYF

J gene: TRBJ2-1
V gene: TRBV28
CDR3 protein: CASRSTGAICNEQFF

J gene: TRBJ2-1
V gene: TRBV6-1
CDR3 protein: CASSRPLGYNEQFF

J gene: TRBJ2-5
V gene: TRBV27
CDR3 protein: CASSLREGVSQETQYF

J gene: TRBJ2-2
V gene: TRBV29-1
CDR3 protein: CSVVLGLYTGGLFF

J gene: TRBJ2-3
V gene: TRBV7-2
CDR3 protein: CASGNQGLPTDTQYF

J gene: TRBJ2-4
V gene: TRBV30
CDR3 protein: CAWGTGNIQYF

J gene: TRBJ2-7
V gene: TRBV10-3
CDR3 protein: CAISDMGLGEQYF

J gene: TRBJ2-7
V gene: TRBV7-2
CDR3 protein: CASSLKAGVFDEQYF

J gene: -
V gene: TRBV6-1
CDR3 protein: CASSEARPRIYNIQYF

J gene: TRBJ2-5
V gene: TRBV7-9
CDR3 protein: CASSSEGGKTQYF

J gene: TRBJ1-1
V gene: TRBV3-1
CDR3 protein: CASSPWDGLNTEAFF

J gene: TRBJ2-1
V gene: TRBV28
CDR3 protein: CASSLQGREQFF

J gene: TRBJ1-5
V gene: TRBV10-2
CDR3 protein: CASKREGGNQPQHF

J gene: TRBJ2-1
V gene: TRBV7-2
CDR3 protein: CASSQMVAGEAEQFF

J gene: TRBJ2-5
V gene: TRBV7-9
CDR3 protein: CASSPQGTDQETQYF

J gene: TRBJ1-3
V gene: TRBV28
CDR3 protein: CASSLVPGHSGNTIYF

J gene: TRBJ2-5
V gene: TRBV7-2
CDR3 protein: CASSFREGALGGSQYF

J gene: TRBJ1-2
V gene: TRBV28
CDR3 protein: CASSPAMGQGYYGYTF

J gene: TRBJ2-7
V gene: TRBV19
CDR3 protein: CASSMGNYEQYF

J gene: TRBJ1-1
V gene: TRBV10-2
CDR3 protein: CASKVGPLNTEALF

J gene: TRBJ2-3
V gene: TRBV15
CDR3 protein: CATSRDSGQGALDTQYF

J gene: TRBJ1-2
V gene: TRBV6-2/TRBV6-3
CDR3 protein: CASSGGPSVIGGYTF

J gene: TRBJ2-1
V gene: TRBV29-1
CDR3 protein: CSGSLTGGDEQFF

J gene: TRBJ2-1
V gene: TRBV29-1
CDR3 protein: CSVDSTGTKYNEQFF

J gene: TRBJ2-7
V gene: TRBV10-3
CDR3 protein: CAISERDRGVEQYF

J gene: TRBJ2-3
V gene: TRBV5-1
CDR3 protein: CASSLGRGLTDTQYF

J gene: TRBJ1-6
V gene: TRBV10-3
CDR3 protein: CAISYSHSHNSPLHF

J gene: TRBJ2-1
V gene: TRBV20-1
CDR3 protein: CSIMEAHNEQFF

J gene: TRBJ2-3
V gene: TRBV5-1
CDR3 protein: CASSLTGTGDTDAQYF

J gene: TRBJ2-7
V gene: TRBV2
CDR3 protein: CASSAQKYEQYF

J gene: TRBJ2-1
V gene: TRBV24-1
CDR3 protein: CATSDSLGGTSYNEQFF

J gene: TRBJ2-4
V gene: TRBV6-1
CDR3 protein: CASSERGQLAKNIQYF

J gene: TRBJ2-7
V gene: TRBV28
CDR3 protein: CASRPNRGSYEQYF

J gene: TRBJ2-7
V gene: TRBV2
CDR3 protein: CASSEDVWSTYEQYF